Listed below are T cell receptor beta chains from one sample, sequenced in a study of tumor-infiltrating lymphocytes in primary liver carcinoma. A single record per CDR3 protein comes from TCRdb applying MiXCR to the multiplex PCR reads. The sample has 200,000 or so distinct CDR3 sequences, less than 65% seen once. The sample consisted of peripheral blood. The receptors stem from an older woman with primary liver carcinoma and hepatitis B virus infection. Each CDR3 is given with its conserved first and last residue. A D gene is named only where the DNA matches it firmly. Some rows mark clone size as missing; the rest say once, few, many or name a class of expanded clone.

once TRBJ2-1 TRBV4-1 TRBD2 CASSQNRIAGVSEQFF TGCGCCAGCAGCCAAAATAGGATAGCGGGAGTGAGTGAGCAGTTCTTC
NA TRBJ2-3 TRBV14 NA CASSQDHGGPAGTQYF TGTGCCAGCAGCCAAGATCATGGGGGACCGGCAGGTACGCAGTATTTT
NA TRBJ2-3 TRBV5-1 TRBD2 CASSLGAGGPNTQYF TGCGCCAGTAGCTTGGGAGCGGGAGGGCCAAATACGCAGTATTTT
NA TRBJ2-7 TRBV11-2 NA CASSLDLYWSEGDKQYF TGTGCCAGCAGCTTAGATCTTTATTGGTCAGAGGGAGACAAGCAGTACTTC
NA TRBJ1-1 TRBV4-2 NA CASSQGRGRWTEALF TGTGCCAGCAGCCAAGGGCGCGGGCGTTGGACTGAAGCTTTATTT
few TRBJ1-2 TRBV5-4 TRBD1 CASSQPTGGGYGYTF TGTGCCAGCAGCCAACCCACAGGGGGGGGCTATGGCTACACCTTC
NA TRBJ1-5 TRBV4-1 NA CASSQDPTVGGLAHNQPQHF TGCGCCAGCAGCCAAGATCCGACAGTAGGCGGTTTGGCCCACAATCAGCCCCAGCATTTT
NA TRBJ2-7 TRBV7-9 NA CASSLTGVSHEQYF TGTGCCAGCAGCTTAACGGGAGTATCACACGAGCAGTACTTC
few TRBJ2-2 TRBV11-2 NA CANRFTAGELFF TGTGCCAATAGGTTCACCGCCGGGGAGCTGTTTTTT
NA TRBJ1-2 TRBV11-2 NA CPSSLEGTSYDSYTF TGTCCCAGTAGTTTAGAGGGCACCTCCTATGATAGTTACACCTTC
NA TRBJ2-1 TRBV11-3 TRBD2 CTSSQRTSGRNEQFF TGTACCAGCAGCCAACGGACTAGCGGACGCAATGAGCAGTTCTTC
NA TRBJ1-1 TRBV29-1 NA CSAGSGNTVAFF TGCAGCGCTGGGTCAGGGAACACTGTAGCTTTCTTT
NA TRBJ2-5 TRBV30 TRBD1 CAWSLGGRETQYF TGTGCCTGGAGCTTAGGGGGCCGAGAGACCCAGTACTTC
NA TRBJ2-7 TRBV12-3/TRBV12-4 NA CASIFVTTYEQYF TGTGCCAGCATTTTCGTAACTACCTACGAGCAGTACTTC
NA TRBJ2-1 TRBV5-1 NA CASSADVSYNEQFF TGCGCCAGCAGCGCCGACGTTTCCTACAATGAGCAGTTCTTC
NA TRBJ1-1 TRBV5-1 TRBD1 CASSFKQGTPEAFF TGCGCCAGCAGCTTTAAACAGGGGACACCTGAAGCTTTCTTT
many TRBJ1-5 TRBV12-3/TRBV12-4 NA CASSPTGNSNQPQHF TGTGCCAGCAGTCCGACAGGCAATAGCAATCAGCCCCAGCATTTT
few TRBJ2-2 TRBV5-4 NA CASSLVPANTGELFF TGTGCCAGCAGCTTGGTACCCGCGAACACCGGGGAGCTGTTTTTT
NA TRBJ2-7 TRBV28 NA CARSHSGTYEQYF TGTGCCAGAAGTCATAGTGGGACCTACGAGCAGTACTTC
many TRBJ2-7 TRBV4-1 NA CASSHPGAHFEQYF TGCGCCAGCAGCCATCCCGGGGCCCATTTCGAGCAGTACTTC
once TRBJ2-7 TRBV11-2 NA CASSLEWGAKMGTYEQYF TGTGCCAGCAGCTTAGAGTGGGGAGCTAAAATGGGCACCTACGAGCAGTACTTC
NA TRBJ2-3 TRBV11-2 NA CASSLIPSTTDTQYF TGTGCCAGCAGCCTAATACCCAGCACTACAGATACGCAGTATTTT
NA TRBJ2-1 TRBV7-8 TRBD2 CTSSSGPPGGSYNEQFF TGTACCAGCAGTTCGGGACCACCGGGGGGCTCCTACAATGAGCAGTTCTTC
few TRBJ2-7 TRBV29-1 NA CSVDPGSSYEQYF TGCAGCGTTGACCCAGGCAGTAGTTACGAGCAGTACTTC
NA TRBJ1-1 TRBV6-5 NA CASGYTGGRYRRAFF TGTGCCAGCGGTTACACGGGAGGACGATACAGGCGGGCTTTCTTT
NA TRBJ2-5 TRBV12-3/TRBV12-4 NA CANSLLAGEQETQYF TGTGCCAACAGTTTACTAGCTGGGGAACAAGAGACCCAGTACTTC
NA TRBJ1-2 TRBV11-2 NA CVSSYSHKLGGYTF TGTGTCAGCAGCTACAGCCACAAGCTCGGTGGCTACACCTTC
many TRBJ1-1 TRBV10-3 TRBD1 CAIREGTGGYTEAFF TGTGCCATCCGAGAGGGGACAGGGGGGTACACTGAAGCTTTCTTT
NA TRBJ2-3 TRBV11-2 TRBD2 CAGSLHSTGTSTDTQYF TGTGCCGGCAGCTTACACTCTACAGGGACTAGCACAGACACGCAGTATTTT
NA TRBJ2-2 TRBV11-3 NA CASSAGTSKIGELFF TGTGCCAGCAGCGCTGGGACTTCTAAGATCGGGGAGCTGTTTTTT
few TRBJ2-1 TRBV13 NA CASTRGDNEQFF TGTGCCAGCACCCGCGGAGACAATGAGCAGTTCTTC
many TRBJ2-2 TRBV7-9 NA CASSLIPPLNTGELFF TGTGCCAGCAGCTTAATCCCACCCCTGAACACCGGGGAGCTGTTTTTT
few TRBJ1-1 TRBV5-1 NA CASSHGDSMNTEAFF TGCGCCAGCAGCCACGGCGACAGCATGAACACTGAAGCTTTCTTT
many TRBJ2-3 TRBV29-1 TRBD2 CSVDGGRYTSTDTQYF TGCAGCGTTGATGGCGGGAGGTACACTAGCACAGATACGCAGTATTTT
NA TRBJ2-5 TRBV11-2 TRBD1 CTSSLGQVGKETQHF TGTACCAGCAGCTTAGGACAGGTGGGCAAAGAGACCCAGCACTTC
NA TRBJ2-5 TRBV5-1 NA CASSLLEETQYF TGCGCCAGCAGCTTGTTAGAGGAGACCCAGTACTTC